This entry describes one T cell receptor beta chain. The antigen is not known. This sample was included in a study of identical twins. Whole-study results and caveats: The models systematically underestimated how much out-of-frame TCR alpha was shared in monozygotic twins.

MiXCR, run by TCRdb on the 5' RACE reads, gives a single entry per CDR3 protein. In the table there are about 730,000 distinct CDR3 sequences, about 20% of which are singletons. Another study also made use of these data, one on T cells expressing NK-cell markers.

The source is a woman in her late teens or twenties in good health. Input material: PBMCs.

This CDR3 is CASRAAVRNEQFF. In nucleotides, the CDR3 is TGTGCCAGCAGAGCGGCGGTAAGGAATGAGCAGTTCTTC. The chain combines TRBV27 with TRBJ2-1, with D tentatively TRBD2 (5 bases). The CDR3 is 13 residues long. Germline V gene sequence: CDR1 MNHEY, CDR2 SMNVEV (reference sequence). V lost 6 bases and J 7 bases, leaving 13 bases between the germline ends.